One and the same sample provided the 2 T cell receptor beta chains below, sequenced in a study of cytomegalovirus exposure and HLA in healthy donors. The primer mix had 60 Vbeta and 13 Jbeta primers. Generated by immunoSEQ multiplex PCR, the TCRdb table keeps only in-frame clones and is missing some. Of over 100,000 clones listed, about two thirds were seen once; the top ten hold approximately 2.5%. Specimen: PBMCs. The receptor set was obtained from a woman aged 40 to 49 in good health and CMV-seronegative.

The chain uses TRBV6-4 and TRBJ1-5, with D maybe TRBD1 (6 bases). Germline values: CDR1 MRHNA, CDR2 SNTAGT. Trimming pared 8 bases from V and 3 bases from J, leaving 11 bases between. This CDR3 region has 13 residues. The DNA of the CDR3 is TGTGCCAGCGCGGACAGCTTCAATCAGCCCCAGCATTTT. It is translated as CASADSFNQPQHF.

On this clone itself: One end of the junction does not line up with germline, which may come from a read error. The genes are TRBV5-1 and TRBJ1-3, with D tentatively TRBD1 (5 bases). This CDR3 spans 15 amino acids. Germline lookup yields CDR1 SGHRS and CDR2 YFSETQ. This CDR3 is CDSSSTGLSGNTIYF. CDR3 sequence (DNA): TGCGACAGCAGCTCCACAGGTCTCTCTGGAAACACCATATATTTT.